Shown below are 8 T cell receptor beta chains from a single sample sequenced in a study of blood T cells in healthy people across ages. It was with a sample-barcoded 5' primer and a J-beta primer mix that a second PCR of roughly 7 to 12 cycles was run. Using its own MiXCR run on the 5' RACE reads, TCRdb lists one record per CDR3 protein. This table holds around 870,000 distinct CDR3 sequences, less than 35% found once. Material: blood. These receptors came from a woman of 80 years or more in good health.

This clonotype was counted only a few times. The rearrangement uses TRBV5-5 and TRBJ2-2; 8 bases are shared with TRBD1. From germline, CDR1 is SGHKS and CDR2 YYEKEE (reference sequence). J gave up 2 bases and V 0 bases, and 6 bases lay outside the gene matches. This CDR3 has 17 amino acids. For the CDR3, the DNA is TGTGCCAGCAGCTTGGTGCAGGGGGCCCCTAACACCGGGGAGCTGTTTTTT. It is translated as CASSLVQGAPNTGELFF. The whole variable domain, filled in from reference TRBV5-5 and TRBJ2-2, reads DAGVTQSPTHLIKTRGQQVTLRCSPISGHKSVSWYQQVLGQGPQFIFQYYEKEERGRGNFPDRFSARQFPNYSSELNVNALLLGDSALYLCASSLVQGAPNTGELFFGEGSRLTVL.

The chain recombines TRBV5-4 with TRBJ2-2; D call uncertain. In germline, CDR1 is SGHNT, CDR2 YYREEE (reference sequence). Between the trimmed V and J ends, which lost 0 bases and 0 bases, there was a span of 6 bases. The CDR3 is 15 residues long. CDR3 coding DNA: TGTGCCAGCAGCTTGGCGACGTCGAACACCGGGGAGCTGTTTTTT. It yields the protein CASSLATSNTGELFF.

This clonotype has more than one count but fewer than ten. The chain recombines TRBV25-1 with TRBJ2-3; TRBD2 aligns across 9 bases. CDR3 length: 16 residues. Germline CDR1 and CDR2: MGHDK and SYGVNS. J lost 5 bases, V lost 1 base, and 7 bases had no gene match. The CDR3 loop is CASSELASGVGDTQYF. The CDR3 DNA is TGTGCCAGCAGTGAATTGGCTAGCGGGGTTGGAGATACGCAGTATTTT.

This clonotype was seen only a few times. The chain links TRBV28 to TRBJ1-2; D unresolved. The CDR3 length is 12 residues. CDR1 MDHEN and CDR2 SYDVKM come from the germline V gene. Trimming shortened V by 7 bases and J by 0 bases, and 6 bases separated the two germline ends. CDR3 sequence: CASTGPNYGYTF. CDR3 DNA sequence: TGTGCCAGCACAGGACCTAACTATGGCTACACCTTC.

CDR3 protein: CASSTTGTGGVYGYTF. The CDR3 DNA reads TGTGCCAGCAGTACAACCGGGACAGGGGGCGTCTATGGCTACACCTTC. The rearrangement joins TRBV28 to TRBJ1-2, with 12 bases aligning to TRBD1. The CDR3 totals 16 residues. Germline CDR1 MDHEN, CDR2 SYDVKM. V lost 5 bases, J lost 4 bases, and 8 bases stayed unmatched.

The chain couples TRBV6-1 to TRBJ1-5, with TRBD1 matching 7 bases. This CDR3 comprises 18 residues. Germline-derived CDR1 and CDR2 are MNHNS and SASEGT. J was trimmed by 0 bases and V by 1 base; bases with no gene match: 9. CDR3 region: CASSEVLGQHNSNQPQHF. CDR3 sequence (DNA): TGTGCCAGCAGTGAAGTTCTGGGACAGCATAATAGCAATCAGCCCCAGCATTTT.

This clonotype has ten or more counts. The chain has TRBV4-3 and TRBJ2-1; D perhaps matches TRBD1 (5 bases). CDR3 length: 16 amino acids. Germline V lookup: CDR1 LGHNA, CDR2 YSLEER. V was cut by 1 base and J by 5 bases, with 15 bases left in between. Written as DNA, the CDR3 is TGCGCCAGCAGCCAAGGGGGCCTCGGCGGCAACAATGAGCAGTTCTTC. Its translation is CASSQGGLGGNNEQFF.

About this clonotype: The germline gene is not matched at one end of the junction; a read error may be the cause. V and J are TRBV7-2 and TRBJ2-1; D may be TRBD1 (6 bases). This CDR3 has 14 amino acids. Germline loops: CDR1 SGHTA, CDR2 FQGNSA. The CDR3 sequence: CASSLKRTVGEQCF. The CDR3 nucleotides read TGTGCCAGCAGTTTAAAGAGGACAGTGGGCGAGCAGTGCTTC.